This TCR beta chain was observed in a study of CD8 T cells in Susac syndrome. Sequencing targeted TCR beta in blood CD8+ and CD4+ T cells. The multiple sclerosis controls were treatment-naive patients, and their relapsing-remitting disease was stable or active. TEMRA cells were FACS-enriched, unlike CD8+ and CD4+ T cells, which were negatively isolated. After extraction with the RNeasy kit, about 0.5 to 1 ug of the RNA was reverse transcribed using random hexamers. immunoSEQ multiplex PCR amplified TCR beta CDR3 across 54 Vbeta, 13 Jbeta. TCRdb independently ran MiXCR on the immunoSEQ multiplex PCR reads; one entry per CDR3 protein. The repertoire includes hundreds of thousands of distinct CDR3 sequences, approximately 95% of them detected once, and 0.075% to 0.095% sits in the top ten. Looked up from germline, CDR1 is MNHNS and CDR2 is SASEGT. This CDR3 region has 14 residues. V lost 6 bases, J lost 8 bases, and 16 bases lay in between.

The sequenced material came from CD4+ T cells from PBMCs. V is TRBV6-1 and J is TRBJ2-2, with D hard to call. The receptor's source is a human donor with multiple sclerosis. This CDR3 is CASSDGRPPGELFF. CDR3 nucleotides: TGTGCCAGCAGCGACGGACGGCCTCCGGGGGAGCTGTTTTTT.